These 24 T cell receptor beta chains were all obtained from the same sample, sequenced in a study of monozygotic twins with inflammatory bowel disease. TCRdb reprocessed the 5' RACE reads, keeping one entry per CDR3 protein, no DNA. The sample is made up of roughly 200,000 distinct CDR3 sequences, and the top ten hold 1.5% to 2% of it. Sequenced sample: blood. The receptor source for this set is a human donor with ulcerative colitis or Crohn's disease, or a healthy co-twin of an affected twin (not recorded which).

The chain employs TRBV6-2 or TRBV6-3 and TRBJ1-1; the TCRdb call, TRBD1, lacks DNA for checking. Looked up from germline, CDR1 is MNHEY and CDR2 is SVGEGT. The CDR3 consists of 18 residues. CDR3 sequence reads: CASSYPGGGGATRAEAFF.

The chain couples TRBV5-1 to TRBJ2-7. Germline lookup yields CDR1 SGHRS and CDR2 YFSETQ. CDR3 size: 14 residues. The CDR3 protein is CASSSDMLSYEQYF. Full variable domain (outside the CDR3, taken from reference TRBV5-1 and TRBJ2-7): KAGVTQTPRYLIKTRGQQVTLSCSPISGHRSVSWYQQTPGQGLQFLFEYFSETQRNKGNFPGRFSGRQFSNSRSEMNVSTLELGDSALYLCASSSDMLSYEQYFGPGTRLTVT.

The chain joins TRBV24-1 to TRBJ2-2; TCRdb's assignment of TRBD1 cannot be checked, as there is no DNA. From germline, CDR1 is KGHDR and CDR2 SFDVKD. This CDR3 is built from 16 residues. The chain's CDR3 is CATSDVRTGDTGELFF.

The V and J genes are TRBV12-3 or TRBV12-4 and TRBJ2-2. The CDR3 is 12 amino acids. This CDR3 reads CASRTGPGELFF.

The chain employs TRBV7-3 and TRBJ2-1; TCRdb indicates TRBD1, and absent DNA this call remains unverified. CDR1 SGHTA and CDR2 FQGTGA come from the germline V gene. The CDR3 totals 13 residues. The CDR3: CASRGGQSNEQFF.

This chain links TRBV5-5 with TRBJ1-6. The CDR3 runs 16 residues. Germline V gene sequence: CDR1 SGHKS, CDR2 YYEKEE (reference sequence). CDR3 sequence: CASSLDLKYNNSPLHF.

The chain employs TRBV5-6 and TRBJ2-5; the TRBD1 assignment by TCRdb is unverifiable without DNA. CDR1 is SGHDT and CDR2 is YYEEEE in the germline V gene. This CDR3 contains 15 residues. The CDR3: CASSTPGQYQETQYF.

V is TRBV2 and J is TRBJ1-1. The CDR3 has 12 residues. Germline CDR1 SNHLY, CDR2 FYNNEI. The CDR3 loop is CASSDRTREAFF.

V usage is TRBV7-2 and J usage is TRBJ1-2; TCRdb proposes TRBD1, but this gene call is untestable without DNA. The CDR3 runs 13 residues. Germline V lookup: CDR1 SGHTA, CDR2 FQGNSA. CDR3 sequence reads: CASSFSGSNGYTF.

The rearrangement joins TRBV15 to TRBJ2-1; the D call of TRBD2 rests on TCRdb alone, since no DNA is present to check it. The CDR3 has 16 residues. From germline, CDR1 is LNHNV and CDR2 YYDKDF (reference sequence). The CDR3 here is CATSRERTSGVNEQFF.

The chain uses TRBV5-1 and TRBJ2-7; TCRdb selects TRBD2, and the lack of DNA leaves this call unchecked. Looked up from germline, CDR1 is SGHRS and CDR2 is YFSETQ. This CDR3 region has 15 residues. CDR3 in amino acids: CASSLAAGMRDEQYF.

This chain connects TRBV20-1 to TRBJ2-7; the TCRdb D gene call, TRBD1, has no DNA to confirm it. This CDR3 contains 13 residues. Germline assignment: CDR1 DFQATT and CDR2 SNEGSKA (reference sequence). The CDR3 protein is CSAVRETSYEQYF.

This chain uses TRBV10-3 with TRBJ1-5; TCRdb's D call of TRBD1 is untestable without DNA. Per germline, CDR1 ENHRY and CDR2 SYGVKD. This CDR3 region has 14 residues. This CDR3 reads CAISAGGEDQPQHF.

CDR3 sequence: CASSFILGGTGELFF. The gene calls are TRBV12-3 or TRBV12-4 and TRBJ2-2; TCRdb indicates TRBD1, and absent DNA this call remains unverified. The CDR3 is made up of 15 amino acids.

The chain couples TRBV4-1 to TRBJ1-6; TCRdb designates TRBD1, a call that cannot be tested without DNA. Germline CDR1 and CDR2: MGHRA and YSYEKL. The CDR3 extends over 19 amino acids. Here the CDR3 reads CASSQPLRTGGLFNSPLHF.

The chain joins TRBV15 to TRBJ1-5. The CDR3 is made up of 14 amino acids. Germline V gene lookup returns CDR1 LNHNV and CDR2 YYDKDF (reference sequence). The CDR3 region is CATSRDLGNQPQHF.

V is TRBV5-1 and J is TRBJ2-1; the TCRdb D gene call, TRBD2, has no DNA to confirm it. Per the germline V gene, CDR1 is SGHRS and CDR2 is YFSETQ. The CDR3 extends over 16 amino acids. This chain's CDR3 is CASSLKAGITYNEQFF.

The CDR3 loop reads CASSRLGVYEQYF. The chain has TRBV5-6 and TRBJ2-7; the D call of TRBD1 rests on TCRdb alone, since no DNA is present to check it. The germline gives CDR1 SGHDT, CDR2 YYEEEE. The CDR3 spans 13 residues. Supplemented by reference TRBV5-6 and TRBJ2-7, the full variable domain reads DAGVTQSPTHLIKTRGQQVTLRCSPKSGHDTVSWYQQALGQGPQFIFQYYEEEERQRGNFPDRFSGHQFPNYSSELNVNALLLGDSALYLCASSRLGVYEQYFGPGTRLTVT.

The J gene is TRBJ2-1, the V gene TRBV5-1. This CDR3 comprises 13 residues. Germline V gives CDR1 SGHRS, CDR2 YFSETQ. The CDR3 sequence is CASSGTADNEQFF. The complete variable domain, with remaining parts taken from reference TRBV5-1 and TRBJ2-1, reads KAGVTQTPRYLIKTRGQQVTLSCSPISGHRSVSWYQQTPGQGLQFLFEYFSETQRNKGNFPGRFSGRQFSNSRSEMNVSTLELGDSALYLCASSGTADNEQFFGPGTRLTVL.

The gene calls are TRBV5-1 and TRBJ2-1; TCRdb proposes TRBD2, but this gene call is untestable without DNA. Germline values: CDR1 SGHRS, CDR2 YFSETQ. This CDR3 has 14 amino acids. The CDR3 reads CASSLFEGHNEQFF.

The chain has TRBV2 and TRBJ1-5; the D call from TCRdb, TRBD1, cannot be confirmed without DNA. This CDR3 spans 13 amino acids. Germline V lookup: CDR1 SNHLY, CDR2 FYNNEI. The CDR3 loop is CASSGTGNQPQHF.

The chain couples TRBV20-1 to TRBJ1-1. Germline V gene sequence: CDR1 DFQATT, CDR2 SNEGSKA (reference sequence). The CDR3 runs to 15 residues. Here the CDR3 reads CSARPQGGGRTEAFF.

The V and J genes are TRBV19 and TRBJ2-1; without DNA, the TCRdb call of TRBD2 cannot be checked. The CDR3 runs to 15 residues. Germline-derived CDR1 and CDR2 are LNHDA and SQIVND (reference sequence). CDR3 residues: CASRNSGGGYNEQFF.

The rearrangement uses TRBV2 and TRBJ2-2; TCRdb gives TRBD2 as the D gene, but with no DNA this cannot be confirmed. The CDR3 is 12 residues long. Germline lookup yields CDR1 SNHLY and CDR2 FYNNEI. CDR3 loop: CAGGLETGELFF.